This T cell receptor (beta chain) was captured in a study of CD8 T cells in ankylosing spondylitis. General observations from the study: CD8+ disease-linked clones were present at relatively low frequencies in blood.

TCRdb re-called the 5' RACE reads through MiXCR, storing one row per CDR3 protein. This sample has some 250,000 distinct CDR3 sequences, with 20% to 30% found just once. This clonotype was detected only a few times. Its target is unknown. Germline CDR1 DFQATT, CDR2 SNEGSKA (reference sequence). The CDR3 consists of 14 residues. Deletions cut 3 bases from V and 2 bases from J, with 13 bases between. The sequence was collected from a male donor with ankylosing spondylitis or in good health (not recorded which). The specimen sequenced was blood, either unsorted or a sorted T cell fraction (not recorded which). The chain carries TRBV20-1 and TRBJ1-1; D might be TRBD1 (5 bases). In DNA, the CDR3 is TGCAGTGCTAGGGTCAGGGCGAGTAACACTGAAGCTTTCTTT. Residues: CSARVRASNTEAFF.